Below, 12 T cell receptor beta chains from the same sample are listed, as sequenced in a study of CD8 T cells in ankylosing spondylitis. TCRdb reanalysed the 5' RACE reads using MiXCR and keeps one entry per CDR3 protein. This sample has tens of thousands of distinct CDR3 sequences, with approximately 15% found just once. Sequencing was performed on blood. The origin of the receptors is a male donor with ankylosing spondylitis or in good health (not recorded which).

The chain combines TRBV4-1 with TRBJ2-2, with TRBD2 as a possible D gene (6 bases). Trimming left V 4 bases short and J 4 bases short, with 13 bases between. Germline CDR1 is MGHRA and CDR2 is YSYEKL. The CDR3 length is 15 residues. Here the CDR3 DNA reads TGCGCCAGCAGCCGGAGGGAGTCGCTCACCGGGGAGCTGTTTTTT. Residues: CASSRRESLTGELFF.

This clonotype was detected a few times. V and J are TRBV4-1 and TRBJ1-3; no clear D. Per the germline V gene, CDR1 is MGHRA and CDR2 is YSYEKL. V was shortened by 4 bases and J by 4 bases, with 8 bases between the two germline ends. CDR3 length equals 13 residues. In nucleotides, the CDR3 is TGCGCCAGCAGCCGACCAGGCGGAAACACCATATATTTT. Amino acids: CASSRPGGNTIYF.

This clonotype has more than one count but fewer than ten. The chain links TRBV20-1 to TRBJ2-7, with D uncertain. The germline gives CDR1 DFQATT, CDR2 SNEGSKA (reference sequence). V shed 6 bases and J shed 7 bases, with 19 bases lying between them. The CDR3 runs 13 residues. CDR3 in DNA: TGCAGTGCGTGTCGGACCGGTCCCTGGGAGCAGTACGTC. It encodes CSACRTGPWEQYV.

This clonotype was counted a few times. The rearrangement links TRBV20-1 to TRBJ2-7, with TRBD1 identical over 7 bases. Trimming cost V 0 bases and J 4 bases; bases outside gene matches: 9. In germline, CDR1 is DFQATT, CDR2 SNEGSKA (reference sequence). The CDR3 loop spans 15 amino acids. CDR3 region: CSARDRKGARYEQYF. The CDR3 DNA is TGCAGTGCTAGAGATCGCAAGGGGGCCAGATACGAGCAGTACTTC.

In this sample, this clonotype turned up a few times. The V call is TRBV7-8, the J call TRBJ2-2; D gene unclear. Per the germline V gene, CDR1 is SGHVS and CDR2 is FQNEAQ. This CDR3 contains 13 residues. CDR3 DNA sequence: TGTGCAAGTTTAAGGGCCCCGACCGGGGAGCTGTTTTTT. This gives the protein CASLRAPTGELFF.

As DNA, the CDR3 is TGCGCCAGCAGCCCCGGACAGCGAGGAGGAGAGACCCAGTACTTC. This translates into CASSPGQRGGETQYF. The chain links TRBV5-1 to TRBJ2-5; TRBD1 is a possible D gene (6 bases). This CDR3 has 15 amino acids. V lost 4 bases and J 4 bases, leaving 17 bases between the germline ends. CDR1 and CDR2 (germline): SGHRS, YFSETQ.

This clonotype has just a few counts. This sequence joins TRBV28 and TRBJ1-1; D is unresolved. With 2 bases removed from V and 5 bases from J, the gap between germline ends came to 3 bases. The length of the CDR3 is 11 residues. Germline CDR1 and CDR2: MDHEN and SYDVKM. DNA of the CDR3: TGTGCCAGCAGTTTACCTACTGAAGCTTTCTTT. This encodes CASSLPTEAFF.

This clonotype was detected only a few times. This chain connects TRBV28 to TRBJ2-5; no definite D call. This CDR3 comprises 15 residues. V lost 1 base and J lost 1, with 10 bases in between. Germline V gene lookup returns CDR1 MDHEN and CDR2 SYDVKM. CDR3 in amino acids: CASSLLGARQETQYF. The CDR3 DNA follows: TGTGCCAGCAGTTTATTGGGTGCGCGCCAAGAGACCCAGTACTTC. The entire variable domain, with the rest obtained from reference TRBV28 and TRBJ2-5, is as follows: DVKVTQSSRYLVKRTGEKVFLECVQDMDHENMFWYRQDPGLGLRLIYFSYDVKMKEKGDIPEGYSVSREKKERFSLILESASTNQTSMYLCASSLLGARQETQYFGPGTRLLVL.

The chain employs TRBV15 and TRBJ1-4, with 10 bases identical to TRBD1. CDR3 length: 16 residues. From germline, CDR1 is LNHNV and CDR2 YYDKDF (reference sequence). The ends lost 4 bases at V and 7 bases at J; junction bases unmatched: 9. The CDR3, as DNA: TGTGCCACCAGCACCCCCCCCGGGACAGGGGTTGAAAAACTGTTTTTT. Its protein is CATSTPPGTGVEKLFF.

The CDR3 region is CASSSFSQYNEQFF. As DNA, the CDR3 is TGTGCCAGCAGCTCCTTTTCCCAATACAATGAGCAGTTCTTC. The chain combines TRBV7-2 with TRBJ2-1, with D unclear. The CDR3 spans 14 residues. Between the trimmed V and J ends, which lost 4 bases and 4 bases, there was a span of 11 bases. Germline-derived CDR1 and CDR2 are SGHTA and FQGNSA.

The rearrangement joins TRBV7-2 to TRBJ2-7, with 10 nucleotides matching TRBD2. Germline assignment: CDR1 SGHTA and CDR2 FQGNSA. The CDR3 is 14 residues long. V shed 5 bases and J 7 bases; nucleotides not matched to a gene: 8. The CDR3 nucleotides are TGTGCCAGCAGCCCTACTAGCGGGGACAGGGAGCAGTACTTC. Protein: CASSPTSGDREQYF.

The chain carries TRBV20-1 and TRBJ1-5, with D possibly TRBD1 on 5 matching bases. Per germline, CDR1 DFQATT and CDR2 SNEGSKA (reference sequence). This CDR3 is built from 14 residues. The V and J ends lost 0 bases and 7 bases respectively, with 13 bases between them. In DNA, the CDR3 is TGCAGTGCTAGAGAAGGGGTACGGTCGCAGCCCCAGCATTTT. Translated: CSAREGVRSQPQHF.